Each of the 29 T cell receptor beta chains below was sequenced from the same sample in a study of blood T cell repertoires in COVID-19. This table comes from immunoSEQ multiplex PCR, and its TCRdb copy is limited to in-frame clones, with some not included. Of 190,000 or so clones listed, about nine tenths are singletons. Sequencing was carried out using PBMCs or T cells enriched from blood (not recorded which). The receptors were gathered from a man aged 18 to 29 with acute COVID-19.

The chain employs TRBV2 and TRBJ1-2; TRBD1 aligns across 9 bases. J was trimmed by 8 bases and V by 2 bases; bases with no gene match: 9. This CDR3 comprises 15 residues. Germline CDR1 is SNHLY and CDR2 is FYNNEI. CDR3 nucleotides: TGTGCCAGCAGTGAACTAGGACAGGGGACGGACGGCTACACCTTC. Its translation is CASSELGQGTDGYTF.

The gene calls are TRBV19 and TRBJ2-3; TRBD2 might be the D (5 bases). The CDR3 runs to 15 residues. Germline CDR1 reads LNHDA; CDR2 reads SQIVND (reference sequence). V was cut by 3 bases and J by 4 bases, with 14 bases left in between. CDR3 amino acids: CASSIDQERADTQYF. In DNA, the CDR3 is TGTGCCAGTAGTATCGATCAGGAGAGGGCAGATACGCAGTATTTT. The complete variable domain, with remaining parts taken from reference TRBV19 and TRBJ2-3, reads DGGITQSPKYLFRKEGQNVTLSCEQNLNHDAMYWYRQDPGQGLRLIYYSQIVNDFQKGDIAEGYSVSREKKESFPLTVTSAQKNPTAFYLCASSIDQERADTQYFGPGTRLTVL.

The genes are TRBV14 and TRBJ1-6; weak D call: TRBD1 (6 bases). Between the trimmed V and J ends, which lost 5 bases and 4 bases, there was a span of 24 bases. This CDR3 region has 19 residues. Germline-derived CDR1 and CDR2 are SGHDN and FVKESK. The CDR3, as DNA: TGTGCCAGCAGCTTTACCTCCGTGGACAGCAACTTTTATAATTCACCCCTCCACTTT. Residues: CASSFTSVDSNFYNSPLHF.

This clone was detected a few times. The chain is built from TRBV7-2 and TRBJ2-2, with 8 bases that match TRBD2. Germline V lookup: CDR1 SGHTA, CDR2 FQGNSA. V was clipped by 1 base and J by 4 bases; unmatched bases: 5. The CDR3 covers 16 residues. CDR3 coding DNA: TGTGCCAGCAGCTTAGGAGCGGGAGTGGGCACCGGGGAGCTGTTTTTT. Protein: CASSLGAGVGTGELFF.

The rearrangement links TRBV6-5 to TRBJ1-1; D remains ambiguous. This CDR3 spans 13 amino acids. Looked up from germline, CDR1 is MNHEY and CDR2 is SVGAGI. The V end was cut by 2 bases, the J end by 0 bases, with 4 bases between. This chain's CDR3 is CASSYQLNTEAFF. CDR3 nucleotide sequence: TGTGCCAGCAGTTACCAGTTGAACACTGAAGCTTTCTTT.

J is TRBJ2-1 and V is TRBV2; tentatively, D is TRBD2 (5 bases). From germline, CDR1 is SNHLY and CDR2 FYNNEI. This CDR3 contains 15 residues. V was pared by 4 bases and J by 9 bases, with 19 bases between. CDR3 loop: CASSVSASWRAEQFF. The CDR3 region has the DNA TGTGCCAGCAGTGTCTCGGCTAGCTGGCGTGCTGAGCAGTTCTTC.

This chain connects TRBV28 to TRBJ2-7; 7 bases match TRBD1. V gave up 4 bases and J gave up 4 bases; unmatched junction bases: 7. The CDR3 is 14 amino acids. Germline V gene lookup returns CDR1 MDHEN and CDR2 SYDVKM. In DNA, the CDR3 is TGTGCCAGCAGTTGGGCAACGACAGGGTACGAGCAGTACTTC. Protein sequence: CASSWATTGYEQYF.

The J gene is TRBJ2-2, the V gene TRBV4-1; D uncertain. V was cut by 3 bases and J by 2 bases, with 16 bases left in between. Germline assignment: CDR1 MGHRA and CDR2 YSYEKL. The CDR3 runs 17 residues. This CDR3 reads CASSHARSAANTGELFF. The CDR3 nucleotides read TGCGCCAGCAGCCACGCCAGGTCGGCAGCTAACACCGGGGAGCTGTTTTTT.

The CDR3 nucleotides are TGTGCCAGCAGCGAAGCCCAGGGGTTGGGAAACACCATATATTTT. Translation: CASSEAQGLGNTIYF. The rearrangement links TRBV13 to TRBJ1-3; D may be TRBD1 (6 bases). The CDR3 has 15 amino acids. V gave up 5 bases and J gave up 4 bases, with 15 bases separating them. From germline, CDR1 is PRHDT and CDR2 FYEKMQ (reference sequence).

This chain links TRBV19 with TRBJ2-7; 13 bases align to TRBD2. The junction had 11 bases not matched to a gene; V was cut back by 6 bases and J by 3 bases. Germline assignment: CDR1 LNHDA and CDR2 SQIVND (reference sequence). This CDR3 contains 17 residues. The DNA for the CDR3 is TGTGCCAGTAGCCTCAGACACGGGACTAGCGGGAACTACGAGCAGTACTTC. The encoded protein is CASSLRHGTSGNYEQYF.

The CDR3 DNA follows: TGCGCCAGCAGCGTCACCGGGACAGCTAACAATGAGCAGTTCTTC. It specifies CASSVTGTANNEQFF. The chain carries TRBV5-1 and TRBJ2-1, with 7 positions matching TRBD1. V shed 4 bases, J shed 5 bases, and the junction held 9 bases outside the gene matches. The length of the CDR3 is 15 residues. Germline V gives CDR1 SGHRS, CDR2 YFSETQ.

V and J are TRBV7-2 and TRBJ1-1; D is possibly TRBD1 (5 bases). The V end was cut by 8 bases, the J end by 1 base, with 14 bases between. This CDR3 contains 14 residues. The germline gives CDR1 SGHTA, CDR2 FQGNSA. The CDR3 loop is CASRRAGGNTEAFF. CDR3 coding DNA: TGTGCCAGCCGGAGGGCGGGGGGGAACACTGAAGCTTTCTTT.

The chain carries TRBV28 and TRBJ2-2; 12 bases are shared with TRBD2. V trimming: 2 bases; J trimming: 5 bases; junction bases outside the gene matches: 6. This CDR3 has 17 amino acids. Germline-derived CDR1 and CDR2 are MDHEN and SYDVKM. CDR3 sequence (DNA): TGTGCCAGCAGTTTAATGCTAGCGGGAGGGCCTACCGGGGAGCTGTTTTTT. This translates into CASSLMLAGGPTGELFF.

V and J are TRBV27 and TRBJ1-2; D call uncertain. Germline CDR1 reads MNHEY; CDR2 reads SMNVEV (reference sequence). The CDR3 covers 13 residues. V lost 3 bases, J lost 1 base, and 6 bases lay in between. The CDR3 DNA sequence: TGTGCCAGCAGTTTGACATATAACTATGGCTACACCTTC. This gives the protein CASSLTYNYGYTF.

This chain links TRBV5-1 with TRBJ1-3, with a tentative D call TRBD1 (6 bases). Trimming pared 0 bases from V and 3 bases from J, leaving 7 bases between. The germline V gene encodes CDR1 SGHRS and CDR2 YFSETQ. The CDR3 spans 14 residues. CDR3 amino acids: CASSLGTDGNTIYF. CDR3 coding DNA: TGCGCCAGCAGCTTGGGGACAGATGGAAACACCATATATTTT.

The chain uses TRBV13 and TRBJ2-1; 13 nucleotides line up with TRBD2. Per germline, CDR1 PRHDT and CDR2 FYEKMQ (reference sequence). Unmatched junction bases numbered 3, after V lost 6 bases and J lost 4 bases. The CDR3 contains 15 residues. CDR3 in DNA: TGTGCCAGCAGACTAGCGGGAGGGCCATACAATGAGCAGTTCTTC. Translating it yields CASRLAGGPYNEQFF.

A note on this clone: Other DNA sequences of this sample code for an identical CDR3. The chain links TRBV28 to TRBJ2-7; D not resolved. Looked up from germline, CDR1 is MDHEN and CDR2 is SYDVKM. This CDR3 spans 12 amino acids. The V end lost 3 bases, the J end lost 0 bases, and 3 bases lay between the germline ends. CDR3 coding DNA: TGTGCCAGCAGTTTTAGCTCCTACGAGCAGTACTTC. This codes for CASSFSSYEQYF. The whole variable domain, remainder taken from reference TRBV28 and TRBJ2-7, is DVKVTQSSRYLVKRTGEKVFLECVQDMDHENMFWYRQDPGLGLRLIYFSYDVKMKEKGDIPEGYSVSREKKERFSLILESASTNQTSMYLCASSFSSYEQYFGPGTRLTVT.

The genes are TRBV19 and TRBJ1-5; the D is unclear. Germline CDR1 reads LNHDA; CDR2 reads SQIVND (reference sequence). The CDR3 contains 9 residues. The chain's CDR3 is CGSGQPQHF. The CDR3 nucleotides are TGTGGGAGCGGTCAGCCCCAGCATTTT.

This rearrangement joins TRBV27 to TRBJ1-1; TRBD1 agrees at 10 bases. Germline trimming cut 5 bases from V and 3 bases from J; bases unmatched to any gene: 3. This CDR3 has 14 residues. CDR1 MNHEY and CDR2 SMNVEV come from the germline V gene (reference sequence). The CDR3 is CASSRGQGDTEAFF. CDR3 bases: TGTGCCAGCAGTAGAGGACAGGGGGACACTGAAGCTTTCTTT.

The chain is built from TRBV9 and TRBJ2-1; 8 bases line up with TRBD2. Germline V gene lookup returns CDR1 SGDLS and CDR2 YYNGEE. After removal of 9 bases from V and 4 bases from J, the junction contained 9 bases not matched to a gene. The CDR3 loop spans 14 amino acids. CDR3 residues: CATIPAGEYNEQFF. CDR3 in DNA: TGTGCCACCATCCCAGCGGGAGAATACAATGAGCAGTTCTTC.

In DNA form, the CDR3 reads TGTGCCAGTAGGTTGGGGACAGGGGACACTGAAGCTTTCTTT. Residues: CASRLGTGDTEAFF. The J gene is TRBJ1-1, the V gene TRBV19; 10 bases fit TRBD1. CDR1 is LNHDA and CDR2 is SQIVND in the germline V gene (reference sequence). V lost 6 bases and J lost 3; bases outside the gene matches: 4. The CDR3 has 14 residues.

CDR3 in amino acids: CASSDSPEAFF. The CDR3 DNA sequence: TGTGCCAGCAGTGATAGCCCTGAAGCTTTCTTT. The J gene is TRBJ1-1, the V gene TRBV6-1; unclear D gene. Trimming shortened V by 3 bases and J by 6 bases, and 5 bases separated the two germline ends. The CDR3 totals 11 residues. Looked up from germline, CDR1 is MNHNS and CDR2 is SASEGT.

This sequence joins TRBV7-9 and TRBJ2-1; 12 bases match TRBD2. V lost 2 bases, J lost 8 bases, and 4 bases stayed unmatched. The CDR3 loop spans 15 amino acids. The germline gives CDR1 SEHNR, CDR2 FQNEAQ (reference sequence). CDR3 sequence (DNA): TGTGCCAGCAGCTTAACGCGACTAGCGGGAGATGAGCAGTTCTTC. It is translated as CASSLTRLAGDEQFF.

The chain combines TRBV10-1 with TRBJ2-3; D ambiguous. Germline assignment: CDR1 WNHNN and CDR2 SYGVQD (reference sequence). This CDR3 has 14 residues. V lost 4 bases, J lost 5 bases, and 13 bases lay in between. CDR3 sequence: CASSGPNPGDTQYF. CDR3 DNA: TGCGCCAGCAGTGGCCCCAACCCCGGAGATACGCAGTATTTT.

The rearrangement joins TRBV10-1 to TRBJ2-7, with 9 bases that match TRBD1. J lost 5 bases, V lost 7 bases, and 6 bases had no gene match. The CDR3 covers 13 residues. CDR1 and CDR2 (germline): WNHNN, SYGVQD (reference sequence). CDR3: CASKPGQGNEQYF. Here the CDR3 DNA reads TGCGCCAGCAAGCCGGGACAGGGAAACGAGCAGTACTTC.

In regard to this clone: Additional DNA sequences in this sample encode the identical CDR3. The chain joins TRBV30 to TRBJ2-7, with D perhaps TRBD1 (6 bases). Germline V lookup: CDR1 GTSNPN, CDR2 SVGIG (reference sequence). The V end was cut by 0 bases, the J end by 1 base, with 7 bases between. The CDR3 spans 13 residues. CDR3 protein: CAWSVGGSYEQYF. CDR3 DNA sequence: TGTGCCTGGAGTGTAGGGGGTTCCTACGAGCAGTACTTC.

The chain carries TRBV30 and TRBJ2-1; possible D gene TRBD1, 5 bases. Trimming left V 1 base short and J 10 bases short, with 17 bases between. Germline V gives CDR1 GTSNPN, CDR2 SVGIG (reference sequence). This CDR3 region has 14 residues. The CDR3 reads CAWSGIAGLREQFF. DNA of the CDR3: TGTGCCTGGAGTGGGATAGCAGGGTTGAGGGAGCAGTTCTTC.

The V and J genes are TRBV7-2 and TRBJ2-3; TRBD2 might be the D (5 bases). With 5 bases removed from V and 1 base from J, the gap between germline ends came to 13 bases. This CDR3 is 15 amino acids long. Germline-derived CDR1 and CDR2 are SGHTA and FQGNSA. This chain's CDR3 is CASSQRHGGTDTQYF. The CDR3 DNA sequence: TGTGCCAGCAGCCAACGACACGGGGGCACAGATACGCAGTATTTT.

The chain combines TRBV9 with TRBJ1-1, with D unclear. The CDR3 is 16 residues long. Per germline, CDR1 SGDLS and CDR2 YYNGEE. V shed 0 bases and J shed 4 bases, with 16 bases lying between them. The chain's CDR3 is CASSVGVSGMGTEAFF. The CDR3 DNA sequence: TGTGCCAGCAGCGTAGGGGTTTCGGGGATGGGCACTGAAGCTTTCTTT.